The sequence of this T cell receptor beta chain was determined in a study of T cells expressing NK-cell markers. Study observations and caveats: Specificity for HCMV among expanded NKG2C+ T cell clones was not established.

With the 5' RACE reads reprocessed, TCRdb shows one record per CDR3 protein and no DNA. The sample is made up of about 370,000 distinct CDR3 sequences, and the top ten hold roughly a tenth of it. As concerns this clonotype: Its specificity is not known.

The CDR3 has 14 residues. Germline CDR1 is SGHRS and CDR2 is YFSETQ. The sequencing sample was made of blood T cells: a sorted CD56 or NKG2C T cell subset, CD4+ or CD8+ T cells, or bulk PBMC T cells (not recorded which). The V call is TRBV5-1, the J call TRBJ2-5; no DNA is available, so the TRBD1 call from TCRdb remains unchecked. The receptor was derived from a woman aged 45-60 years in good health. The CDR3 is CASSSRTYQETQYF.